These T cell receptor beta chains were read from a single sample in a study of shared clonotypes between healthy human individuals. This table comes from immunoSEQ multiplex PCR, and its TCRdb copy is limited to in-frame clones, with some not included. This sample carries 2 million to 3 million clones, 80% to 95% of them seen once, and the ten largest clones take about 0.34%. The sequencing input was naive CD4+ T cells from PBMCs. The origin of the receptors is a young man in good health. Some clones in this sample may be carry-over from other donors' samples. Each CDR3 is given with its conserved first and last residue. The order of the fields is J gene, D gene, clone size, V gene, CDR3 length, CDR3 protein, CDR3 DNA. D genes are given only for firm matches. Only part of the rows carry a size: once, few, many, or a class if the clone is expanded.

j_call: TRBJ1-6; d_call: TRBD1; clone_size: NA; v_call: TRBV28; cdr3_length: 18; cdr3_aa: CASSEPRQGKSYNSPLHF; cdr3_nt: TGTGCCAGCAGCGAACCCAGACAGGGGAAGTCCTATAATTCACCCCTCCACTTT
j_call: TRBJ2-3; d_call: NA; clone_size: NA; v_call: TRBV14; cdr3_length: 15; cdr3_aa: CASSQLAPITDTQYF; cdr3_nt: TGTGCCAGCAGCCAACTAGCGCCGATCACAGATACGCAGTATTTT
j_call: TRBJ1-2; d_call: NA; clone_size: NA; v_call: TRBV28; cdr3_length: 13; cdr3_aa: CASSGGHFYGYTF; cdr3_nt: TGTGCCAGCAGTGGGGGACACTTCTATGGCTACACCTTC
j_call: TRBJ2-3; d_call: TRBD2; clone_size: NA; v_call: TRBV4-1; cdr3_length: 18; cdr3_aa: CASSHGPGTSGRLYTQYF; cdr3_nt: TGCGCCAGCAGCCACGGTCCCGGGACTAGCGGGAGATTGTATACGCAGTATTTT
j_call: TRBJ1-4; d_call: TRBD1; clone_size: once; v_call: TRBV30; cdr3_length: 15; cdr3_aa: CAWSQGGQPNEKLFF; cdr3_nt: TGTGCCTGGAGTCAGGGGGGACAGCCTAATGAAAAACTGTTTTTT
j_call: TRBJ2-7; d_call: TRBD2; clone_size: NA; v_call: TRBV11-2; cdr3_length: 16; cdr3_aa: CASSLRVGGALEEQYF; cdr3_nt: TGTGCCAGCAGCCTCCGAGTGGGAGGGGCCCTGGAAGAGCAGTACTTC
j_call: TRBJ1-2; d_call: NA; clone_size: NA; v_call: TRBV2; cdr3_length: 14; cdr3_aa: CASSEALLYSSYTF; cdr3_nt: TGTGCCAGCAGTGAAGCGCTTCTCTACTCCAGCTACACCTTC
j_call: TRBJ2-7; d_call: NA; clone_size: NA; v_call: TRBV7-2; cdr3_length: 16; cdr3_aa: CASSLERVAGLYEQYF; cdr3_nt: TGTGCCAGCAGCTTAGAGAGGGTGGCGGGACTCTACGAGCAGTACTTC
j_call: TRBJ2-3; d_call: NA; clone_size: NA; v_call: TRBV9; cdr3_length: 15; cdr3_aa: CASSVAGGPTDTQYF; cdr3_nt: TGTGCCAGCAGCGTAGCCGGCGGACCCACAGATACGCAGTATTTT
j_call: TRBJ2-2; d_call: TRBD2; clone_size: NA; v_call: TRBV5-1; cdr3_length: 13; cdr3_aa: CASAAGDTGELFF; cdr3_nt: TGCGCCAGTGCAGCGGGAGACACCGGGGAGCTGTTTTTT
j_call: TRBJ2-1; d_call: TRBD1; clone_size: NA; v_call: TRBV5-4; cdr3_length: 14; cdr3_aa: CASSSPGQGSEQFF; cdr3_nt: TGTGCCAGCAGTTCCCCGGGACAGGGGTCCGAGCAGTTCTTC
j_call: TRBJ1-5; d_call: NA; clone_size: NA; v_call: TRBV9; cdr3_length: 15; cdr3_aa: CASSVGQTSNQPQHF; cdr3_nt: TGTGCCAGCAGCGTAGGCCAGACCAGCAATCAGCCCCAGCATTTT
j_call: TRBJ1-4; d_call: NA; clone_size: NA; v_call: TRBV28; cdr3_length: 15; cdr3_aa: CASSWPGGLGEKLFF; cdr3_nt: TGTGCCAGCAGTTGGCCCGGGGGGCTCGGGGAAAAACTGTTTTTT
j_call: TRBJ1-1; d_call: NA; clone_size: NA; v_call: TRBV6-5; cdr3_length: 14; cdr3_aa: CASSAPGVNTEAFF; cdr3_nt: TGTGCCAGCAGCGCCCCGGGGGTGAACACTGAAGCTTTCTTT
j_call: TRBJ1-5; d_call: NA; clone_size: NA; v_call: TRBV6-6; cdr3_length: 14; cdr3_aa: CASRQGSGNQPQHF; cdr3_nt: TGTGCCAGCAGACAGGGAAGTGGCAATCAGCCCCAGCATTTT
j_call: TRBJ1-4; d_call: TRBD1; clone_size: NA; v_call: TRBV28; cdr3_length: 15; cdr3_aa: CASSTTGQGSEKLFF; cdr3_nt: TGTGCCAGCAGTACAACGGGACAGGGGAGCGAAAAACTGTTTTTT
j_call: TRBJ1-4; d_call: NA; clone_size: NA; v_call: TRBV25-1; cdr3_length: 16; cdr3_aa: CASSNPSRGPNEKLFF; cdr3_nt: TGTGCCAGCAGCAACCCCAGCCGGGGGCCGAATGAAAAACTGTTTTTT
j_call: TRBJ2-1; d_call: TRBD2; clone_size: NA; v_call: TRBV6-1; cdr3_length: 15; cdr3_aa: CASSGSGRVYNEQFF; cdr3_nt: TGTGCCAGCAGTGGTAGCGGGAGGGTCTACAATGAGCAGTTCTTC
j_call: TRBJ1-1; d_call: NA; clone_size: NA; v_call: TRBV7-3; cdr3_length: 14; cdr3_aa: CASSITGMNTEAFF; cdr3_nt: TGTGCCAGCAGCATAACAGGAATGAACACTGAAGCTTTCTTT
j_call: TRBJ2-5; d_call: NA; clone_size: once; v_call: TRBV27; cdr3_length: 16; cdr3_aa: CASSSPRGQNKETQYF; cdr3_nt: TGTGCCAGCAGTTCCCCCCGGGGGCAGAATAAAGAGACCCAGTACTTC